This T cell receptor (beta chain) was documented in a study of control samples from healthy donors and cancer patients. Method: immunoSEQ multiplex PCR; TCRdb's copy keeps in-frame clones and lacks some. The data show about 250,000 clones, with around 79% seen just once and less than 15% held by the top ten. This clone was seen a few times. The specimen sequenced was PBMCs. This sequence was found in a woman aged 55-75 years with lung cancer.

This chain's CDR3 is CASSMDPTGDQPQHF. CDR3 coding DNA: TGTGCCAGCAGTATGGACCCAACGGGGGACCAGCCCCAGCATTTT. The J gene is TRBJ1-5, the V gene TRBV28, with D possibly being TRBD1 (5 bases). The CDR3 consists of 15 residues. Germline CDR1 is MDHEN and CDR2 is SYDVKM. The V end was cut by 5 bases, the J end by 7 bases, with 18 bases between.